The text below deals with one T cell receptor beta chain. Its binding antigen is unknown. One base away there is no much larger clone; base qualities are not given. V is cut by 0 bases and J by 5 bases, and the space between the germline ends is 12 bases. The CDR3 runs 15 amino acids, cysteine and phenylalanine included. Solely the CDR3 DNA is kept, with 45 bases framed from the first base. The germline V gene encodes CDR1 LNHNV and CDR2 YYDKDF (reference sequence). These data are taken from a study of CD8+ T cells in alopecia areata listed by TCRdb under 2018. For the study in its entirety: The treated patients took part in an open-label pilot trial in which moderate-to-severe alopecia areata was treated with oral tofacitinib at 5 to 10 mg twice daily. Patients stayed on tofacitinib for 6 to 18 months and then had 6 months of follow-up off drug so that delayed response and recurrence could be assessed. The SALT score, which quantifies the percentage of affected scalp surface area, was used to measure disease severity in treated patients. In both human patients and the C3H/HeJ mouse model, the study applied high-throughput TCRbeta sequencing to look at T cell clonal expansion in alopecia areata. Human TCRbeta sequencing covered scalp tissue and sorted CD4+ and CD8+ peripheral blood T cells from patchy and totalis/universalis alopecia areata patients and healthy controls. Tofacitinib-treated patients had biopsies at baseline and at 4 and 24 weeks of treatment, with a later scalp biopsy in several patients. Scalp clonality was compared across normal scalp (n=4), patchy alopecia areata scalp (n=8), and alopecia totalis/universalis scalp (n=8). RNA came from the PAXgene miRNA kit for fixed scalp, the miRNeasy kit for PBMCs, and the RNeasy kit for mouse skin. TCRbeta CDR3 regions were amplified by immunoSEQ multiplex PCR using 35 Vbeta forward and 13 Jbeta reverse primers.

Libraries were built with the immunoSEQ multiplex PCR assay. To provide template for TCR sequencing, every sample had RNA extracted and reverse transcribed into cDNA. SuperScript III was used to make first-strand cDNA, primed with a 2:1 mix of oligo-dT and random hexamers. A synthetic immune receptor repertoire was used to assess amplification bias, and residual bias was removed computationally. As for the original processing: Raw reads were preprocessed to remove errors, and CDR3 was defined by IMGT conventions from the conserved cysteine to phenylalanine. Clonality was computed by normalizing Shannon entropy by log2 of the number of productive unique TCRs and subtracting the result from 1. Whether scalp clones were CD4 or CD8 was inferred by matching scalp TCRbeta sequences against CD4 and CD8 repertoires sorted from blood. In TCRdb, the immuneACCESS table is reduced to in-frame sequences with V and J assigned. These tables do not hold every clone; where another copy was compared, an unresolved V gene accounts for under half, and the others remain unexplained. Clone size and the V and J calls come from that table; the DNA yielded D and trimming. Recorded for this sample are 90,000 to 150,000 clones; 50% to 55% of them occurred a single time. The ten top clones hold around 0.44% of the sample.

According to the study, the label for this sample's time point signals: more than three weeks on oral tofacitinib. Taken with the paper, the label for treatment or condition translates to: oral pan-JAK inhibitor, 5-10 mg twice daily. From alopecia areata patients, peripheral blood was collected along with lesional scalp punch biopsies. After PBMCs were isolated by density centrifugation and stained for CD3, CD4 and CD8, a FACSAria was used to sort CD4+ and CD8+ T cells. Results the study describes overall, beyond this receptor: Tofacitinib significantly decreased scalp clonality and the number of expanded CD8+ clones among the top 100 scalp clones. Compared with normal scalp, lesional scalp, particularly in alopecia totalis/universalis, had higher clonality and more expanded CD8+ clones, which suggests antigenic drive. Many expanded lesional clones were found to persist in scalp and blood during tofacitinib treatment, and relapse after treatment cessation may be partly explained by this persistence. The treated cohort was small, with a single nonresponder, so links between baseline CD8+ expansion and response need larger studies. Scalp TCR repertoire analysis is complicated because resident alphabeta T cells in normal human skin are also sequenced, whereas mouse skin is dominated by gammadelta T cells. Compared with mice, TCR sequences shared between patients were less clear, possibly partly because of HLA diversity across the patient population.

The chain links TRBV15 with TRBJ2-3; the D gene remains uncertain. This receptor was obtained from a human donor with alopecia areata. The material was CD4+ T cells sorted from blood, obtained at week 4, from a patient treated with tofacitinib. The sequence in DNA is TGTGCCACCAGCAGAGATGGGTCAGCCGGAGATACGCAGTATTTT. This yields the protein CATSRDGSAGDTQYF.